The next 25 T cell receptor beta chains were all read from a single sample in a study of breast tumors, draining lymph nodes, adjacent tissues. Breast cancer patients provided tissue from their axillary draining lymph nodes. TCRdb re-called the multiplex PCR reads through MiXCR, storing one row per CDR3 protein. The sample includes around 290,000 distinct CDR3 sequences, 30% of them seen just once. The sample taken for sequencing was axillary lymph node tissue. The source of these receptors is a female donor with breast cancer. Some clones in this sample may be carry-over from other donors' samples.

Only one count was recorded for this clonotype. The chain couples TRBV24-1 to TRBJ2-1; perhaps TRBD2 as D (5 bases). Germline CDR1 and CDR2: KGHDR and SFDVKD. CDR3 size: 15 residues. V lost 1 base to trimming and J lost 8 bases, with 14 bases between them. The CDR3 coding sequence is TGTGCCACCAGTGATTTCGGGGTTAGGTGGGATGAGCAGTTCTTC. This encodes CATSDFGVRWDEQFF.

At least ten counts were recorded for this clonotype. The chain is built from TRBV4-2 and TRBJ2-5, with 14 bases lining up with TRBD2. Germline V CDR1 and CDR2: LGHNA, YNFKEQ. CDR3 length: 17 residues. The V and J ends lost 1 base and 2 bases, in that order; junction bases with no gene match: 3. The CDR3 region has the DNA TGTGCCAGCAGCCAAGGGACTAGCGGGAGGCAGCAAGAGACCCAGTACTTC. Protein: CASSQGTSGRQQETQYF.

The chain recombines TRBV30 with TRBJ2-1, with D perhaps given as TRBD1 or TRBD2 (5 bases each). CDR1 and CDR2 (germline): GTSNPN, SVGIG (reference sequence). V gave up 5 bases and J gave up 6 bases, with 11 bases separating them. The CDR3 is 12 amino acids. The CDR3 loop reads CAWDGTRNEQFF. CDR3 DNA sequence: TGTGCCTGGGATGGGACCCGCAATGAGCAGTTCTTC.

This clonotype was seen a handful of times. Given a much more abundant clone one base away, this may be a read error. The chain couples TRBV11-2 to TRBJ1-2; unclear D gene. CDR1 SGHAT and CDR2 FQNNGV come from the germline V gene. The CDR3 is 15 amino acids. The V gene lost 1 base and the J gene lost 3 bases, with 12 bases spanning the gap. CDR3 nucleotide sequence: TGTGCCAGCAGCTTAGCGAAAACTTCCCACTATGGCTACACCTTC. This gives the protein CASSLAKTSHYGYTF.

This clonotype was counted many times. The chain uses TRBV5-1 and TRBJ2-3, with 10 bases that match TRBD2. The ends lost 5 bases at V and 1 base at J; junction bases unmatched: 7. Germline values: CDR1 SGHRS, CDR2 YFSETQ. The CDR3 length is 16 residues. As DNA, the CDR3 is TGCGCCAGCAGTCTATTAGCGGGAGGAGGCACAGATACGCAGTATTTT. Protein product: CASSLLAGGGTDTQYF.

The chain employs TRBV9 and TRBJ1-1; D is unclear. CDR1 and CDR2 from the germline V gene are SGDLS and YYNGEE. The V gene lost 0 bases and the J gene lost 4 bases, with 13 bases spanning the gap. The CDR3 spans 15 residues. CDR3 amino acids: CASSVDPYKPTEAFF. The CDR3 nucleotides are TGTGCCAGCAGCGTAGATCCATACAAACCCACTGAAGCTTTCTTT.

This clonotype was counted ten times or more. This chain links TRBV5-1 with TRBJ2-7; tentative D call: TRBD1 (7 bases). This CDR3 has 15 amino acids. Trimming removed 2 bases from V and 5 bases from J, with 17 bases in between. Germline values: CDR1 SGHRS, CDR2 YFSETQ. The CDR3 here is CASSFFEEGANEQYF. CDR3 DNA: TGCGCCAGCAGCTTTTTCGAGGAGGGGGCCAACGAGCAGTACTTC.

This clonotype was counted at least ten times. The gene calls are TRBV28 and TRBJ1-6, with 8 bases that match TRBD1. V lost 0 bases to trimming and J lost 7 bases; unmatched junction nucleotides: 5. Germline CDR1 and CDR2: MDHEN and SYDVKM. The length of the CDR3 is 16 residues. This CDR3 is CASSLWGAGGNSPLHF. The CDR3 bases are TGTGCCAGCAGTTTATGGGGCGCAGGGGGCAATTCACCCCTCCACTTT. Complete variable domain (other parts from reference TRBV28 and TRBJ1-6): DVKVTQSSRYLVKRTGEKVFLECVQDMDHENMFWYRQDPGLGLRLIYFSYDVKMKEKGDIPEGYSVSREKKERFSLILESASTNQTSMYLCASSLWGAGGNSPLHFGNGTRLTVT.

The table lists this clonotype with a few counts. A much larger clone lies a single base off, so this may be a read error. The chain has TRBV9 and TRBJ2-5; a possible D gene is TRBD1 (5 bases). The germline gives CDR1 SGDLS, CDR2 YYNGEE. The CDR3 sequence is 15 residues long. The CDR3 sequence: CASSVMVGAQETPYF. CDR3 bases: TGTGCCAGCAGCGTAATGGTTGGGGCACAAGAGACCCCGTACTTC. The whole variable domain, filled in from reference TRBV9 and TRBJ2-5, reads DSGVTQTPKHLITATGQRVTLRCSPRSGDLSVYWYQQSLDQGLQFLIQYYNGEERAKGNILERFSAQQFPDLHSELNLSSLELGDSALYFCASSVMVGAQETPYFGPGTRLLVL.

This chain uses TRBV28 with TRBJ1-5; tentative D call: TRBD1 (6 bases). The CDR3 runs 18 residues. The V and J ends lost 4 bases and 4 bases respectively, with 23 bases between them. Germline CDR1 reads MDHEN; CDR2 reads SYDVKM. The chain's CDR3 is CASSSAAGAVSGNQPQHF. The CDR3 region has the DNA TGTGCCAGCAGTTCCGCCGCAGGGGCGGTGAGTGGTAATCAGCCCCAGCATTTT.

This clonotype was seen ten or more times. The V gene is TRBV2, the J gene TRBJ2-5; D is undetermined. V shed 3 bases and J shed 5 bases, with 4 bases lying between them. The CDR3 runs to 11 residues. The germline V gene encodes CDR1 SNHLY and CDR2 FYNNEI. The CDR3 loop is CASSDLETQYF. The CDR3 DNA follows: TGTGCCAGCAGTGATTTGGAGACCCAGTACTTC.

The chain couples TRBV30 to TRBJ2-3; the match to TRBD2 covers 7 bases. This CDR3 is 14 amino acids long. V trimming: 4 bases; J trimming: 2 bases; junction bases outside the gene matches: 6. Germline V gene sequence: CDR1 GTSNPN, CDR2 SVGIG (reference sequence). The CDR3 is CAWMASGYTDTQYF. The CDR3 nucleotides read TGTGCCTGGATGGCTAGCGGATACACAGATACGCAGTATTTT.

This clonotype showed up many times. The chain combines TRBV11-2 with TRBJ2-5, with 8 bases aligning to TRBD1. The ends lost 3 bases at V and 5 bases at J; junction bases unmatched: 5. In germline, CDR1 is SGHAT, CDR2 FQNNGV. The CDR3 sequence is 14 residues long. This chain's CDR3 is CASSFPGGGETQYF. CDR3 bases: TGTGCCAGCAGCTTCCCAGGGGGCGGGGAGACCCAGTACTTC.

The chain uses TRBV4-1 and TRBJ2-1, with 10 bases matching TRBD2. V dropped 2 bases and J dropped 8; count of bases not matched to a gene: 9. The CDR3 spans 16 residues. Germline V gene sequence: CDR1 MGHRA, CDR2 YSYEKL. The CDR3 DNA reads as TGCGCCAGCAGCCAAACCCCTAGCGGGAGTCTCGATGAGCAGTTCTTC. This sequence encodes CASSQTPSGSLDEQFF.

The V and J genes are TRBV6-2 or TRBV6-3 and TRBJ2-7; 12 bases are a match to TRBD2. The CDR3 has 14 amino acids. CDR1 and CDR2 from the germline V gene are MNHEY and SVGEGT. The V and J ends lost 6 bases and 5 bases, in that order; junction bases with no gene match: 5. The DNA of the CDR3 is TGTGCCAGCAGCCGGACTAGCGGGAAAAACGAGCAGTACTTC. Translated, it gives CASSRTSGKNEQYF.

Of note for this clonotype: One end of the junction varies from germline; a read error may be responsible. The V call is TRBV10-3, the J call TRBJ2-7, with D unclear. Germline values: CDR1 ENHRY, CDR2 SYGVKD. There are 13 residues in the CDR3. The CDR3 here is CAISDPKGAERYF. The CDR3, as DNA: TGTGCCATCAGTGACCCGAAGGGCGCCGAGCGGTACTTC.

This clonotype has at least ten counts. The J gene is TRBJ1-2, the V gene TRBV30, with 11 nucleotides matching TRBD1. The V segment lost 4 bases and the J segment 6 bases; nucleotides outside the gene matches: 4. CDR1 and CDR2 (germline): GTSNPN, SVGIG (reference sequence). The CDR3 has 13 amino acids. DNA for the CDR3: TGTGCCTGGACCGGGACAGGGGGTGATGGCTACACCTTC. Translated, it gives CAWTGTGGDGYTF.

In its sample, this clonotype was seen many times. The chain recombines TRBV4-2 with TRBJ2-3; the match to TRBD2 covers 7 bases. The germline V gene encodes CDR1 LGHNA and CDR2 YNFKEQ. With V trimmed by 4 bases and J by 3 bases, 10 bases remained unmatched. The CDR3 loop spans 16 amino acids. In nucleotides, the CDR3 is TGTGCCAGCAGCCTCGGTGCGGGAGAAGGGACAGATACGCAGTATTTT. Its protein product is CASSLGAGEGTDTQYF.

In the case of this clonotype: An end of the junction differs from the germline gene, which may be a read error. The CDR3 here is CASNGGGETQYF. The DNA for the CDR3 is TGTGCCAGCAATGGGGGCGGGGAGACTCAGTACTTC. The chain is built from TRBV10-3 and TRBJ2-5, with D perhaps matching TRBD1 or TRBD2 (6 bases each). The CDR3 contains 12 residues. Per the germline V gene, CDR1 is ENHRY and CDR2 is SYGVKD.

There are many counts of this clonotype. This rearrangement joins TRBV6-1 to TRBJ2-3; 11 positions agree with TRBD2. Germline lookup yields CDR1 MNHNS and CDR2 SASEGT. V gave up 6 bases and J gave up 3 bases; unmatched junction bases: 8. This CDR3 spans 16 amino acids. CDR3 sequence reads: CASSHLSSGRTDTQYF. CDR3 bases: TGTGCCAGCAGCCACCTCTCTAGCGGGAGGACAGATACGCAGTATTTT.

The chain couples TRBV18 to TRBJ2-7, with D perhaps matching TRBD1 (5 bases). CDR1 is KGHSH and CDR2 is LQKENI in the germline V gene. This CDR3 spans 13 amino acids. V was trimmed by 2 bases and J by 6 bases, leaving 11 bases between them. The CDR3 protein is CASSPKGDVEQYF. CDR3 bases: TGTGCCAGCTCACCAAAAGGGGATGTCGAGCAGTACTTC.

A few counts support this clonotype. The chain carries TRBV20-1 and TRBJ2-7; D gene ambiguous. V lost 3 bases, J lost 5 bases, and 17 bases lay in between. The CDR3 covers 14 residues. Germline V gene sequence: CDR1 DFQATT, CDR2 SNEGSKA (reference sequence). CDR3 DNA: TGCAGTGCTAGGGGGATCCTGGGAACCAACGAGCAGTACTTC. Its protein is CSARGILGTNEQYF.

This clonotype was observed a few times. This chain joins TRBV6-1 and TRBJ2-3; 7 bases align to TRBD2. Per the germline V gene, CDR1 is MNHNS and CDR2 is SASEGT. This CDR3 has 15 residues. V lost 7 bases and J lost 3; bases outside the gene matches: 10. DNA of the CDR3: TGTGCCAGCACATTGGGGCTAGCGGAAACAGATACGCAGTATTTT. Translating it yields CASTLGLAETDTQYF.

Ten or more counts support this clonotype. CDR3 coding DNA: TGTGCCTGGAGTGGGTCTCACACCGGGGAGCTGTTTTTT. Translation: CAWSGSHTGELFF. The chain links TRBV30 to TRBJ2-2; D not resolved. Per the germline V gene, CDR1 is GTSNPN and CDR2 is SVGIG (reference sequence). Trimming took off 1 base at V and 3 bases at J, with 6 bases between the two ends. CDR3 length: 13 residues.

This clonotype has more than one count but fewer than ten. This sequence joins TRBV12-3 or TRBV12-4 and TRBJ2-7; perhaps D is TRBD1 or TRBD2 (6 bases each). Between the trimmed V and J ends, which lost 4 bases and 2 bases, there was a span of 18 bases. The CDR3 contains 16 residues. The chain's CDR3 is CASSYGTGRETYEQYF. CDR3 in DNA: TGTGCCAGCAGTTACGGAACAGGGCGGGAAACCTACGAGCAGTACTTC.